A single sample gave rise to the 30 T cell receptor beta chains below, sequenced in a study of blood T cells in healthy people across ages. Alongside a J-beta primer mix, a sample-barcoded 5' primer served in a second PCR lasting 7 to 11 cycles. Using its own MiXCR run on the 5' RACE reads, TCRdb lists one record per CDR3 protein. The table lists hundreds of thousands of distinct CDR3 sequences, roughly 60% of them singletons. Sequenced input: blood. The receptors were sampled from a man aged 25 to 40 in good health.

V usage is TRBV20-1 and J usage is TRBJ1-5; TRBD1 might be the D (5 bases). Per germline, CDR1 DFQATT and CDR2 SNEGSKA (reference sequence). The CDR3 totals 13 residues. Trimming stripped 3 bases from V and 7 bases from J, with 13 bases between. This CDR3 reads CSASRDPSQPQHF. In DNA, the CDR3 is TGCAGTGCTAGCAGGGACCCGAGCCAGCCCCAGCATTTT.

J is TRBJ2-1 and V is TRBV5-4; perhaps TRBD1 as D (6 bases). This CDR3 has 17 amino acids. Per the germline V gene, CDR1 is SGHNT and CDR2 is YYREEE (reference sequence). Deletions cut 3 bases from V and 4 bases from J, with 20 bases between. As DNA, the CDR3 is TGTGCCAGCAGCTCAGCTAGTCTGGGGGCTTATTACAATGAGCAGTTCTTC. Protein: CASSSASLGAYYNEQFF.

The J gene is TRBJ2-3, the V gene TRBV6-2 or TRBV6-3; 8 nucleotides align to TRBD1. Germline V CDR1 and CDR2: MNHEY, SVGEGT. The V gene end was trimmed by 2 bases and the J gene end by 3 bases; junction bases not matched to a gene: 10. The CDR3 sequence is 17 residues long. The CDR3 coding sequence is TGTGCCAGCAGTTACCCGACAGGGGCTTTCGATACAGATACGCAGTATTTT. Encoded protein: CASSYPTGAFDTDTQYF.

The chain is built from TRBV20-1 and TRBJ2-3; 12 nucleotides match TRBD2. Germline lookup yields CDR1 DFQATT and CDR2 SNEGSKA (reference sequence). The CDR3 is 15 residues long. The ends lost 0 bases at V and 7 bases at J; junction bases unmatched: 5. The CDR3 bases are TGCAGTGCTAGAGATCCCGGACTAGCGGGGTATACGCAGTATTTT. The encoded protein is CSARDPGLAGYTQYF.

V and J are TRBV5-1 and TRBJ1-2; 9 bases map to TRBD1. Germline V gene data show CDR1 as SGHRS and CDR2 as YFSETQ. The V segment lost 2 bases and the J segment 6 bases; nucleotides outside the gene matches: 11. This CDR3 spans 16 amino acids. The CDR3 coding sequence is TGCGCCAGCAGCTTCCGGACAGGGGCCGAGAGGAATGGCTACACCTTC. It is translated as CASSFRTGAERNGYTF.

CDR3 protein: CASSKVHRASSGANVLTF. In DNA form, the CDR3 reads TGTGCCAGCAGCAAAGTTCACAGGGCCAGCTCTGGGGCCAACGTCCTGACTTTC. The V gene is TRBV21-1, the J gene TRBJ2-6; TRBD1 is the table's D call and was not checked against the DNA. TRBV21-1 is a recognized pseudogene. The CDR3 extends over 18 amino acids.

The V gene is TRBV11-2, the J gene TRBJ2-3; no clear D. This CDR3 has 12 residues. Deletions cut 3 bases from V and 3 bases from J, with 4 bases between. From germline, CDR1 is SGHAT and CDR2 FQNNGV. The CDR3 reads CASSFQTDTQYF. The DNA of the CDR3 is TGTGCCAGCAGCTTTCAAACAGATACGCAGTATTTT.

A few counts support this clonotype. The chain uses TRBV5-6 and TRBJ2-1; D remains ambiguous. Deletions cut 1 base from V and 10 bases from J, with 6 bases between. There are 11 residues in the CDR3. Germline values: CDR1 SGHDT, CDR2 YYEEEE. This chain's CDR3 is CASSLIKEQFF. As DNA, the CDR3 is TGTGCCAGCAGCTTGATAAAAGAGCAGTTCTTC.

This clonotype was seen just once. The rearrangement uses TRBV20-1 and TRBJ1-5; D gene unclear. The CDR3 is 15 residues long. Looked up from germline, CDR1 is DFQATT and CDR2 is SNEGSKA (reference sequence). Trimming pared 1 base from V and 2 bases from J, leaving 12 bases between. The CDR3 DNA sequence: TGCAGTGCTAGAGCCGCGGGGAGGGGCAATCAGCCCCAGCATTTT. Its protein product is CSARAAGRGNQPQHF.

The genes are TRBV7-9 and TRBJ2-1, with unresolved D. The V end was cut by 5 bases, the J end by 6 bases, with 8 bases between. Per the germline V gene, CDR1 is SEHNR and CDR2 is FQNEAQ (reference sequence). This CDR3 spans 12 amino acids. The CDR3 spells CASSGLPNEQFF. The CDR3 DNA reads as TGTGCCAGCAGCGGATTACCCAATGAGCAGTTCTTC.

This clonotype was observed at least ten times. The chain joins TRBV12-3 or TRBV12-4 to TRBJ2-5; D ambiguous. The CDR3 is 13 amino acids. The V end lost 2 bases, the J end lost 2 bases, and 6 bases lay between the germline ends. CDR3: CASSLNTQETQYF. DNA of the CDR3: TGTGCCAGCAGTTTAAACACACAAGAGACCCAGTACTTC.

V is TRBV7-9 and J is TRBJ2-2; 7 bases map to TRBD1. This CDR3 has 14 residues. J lost 4 bases, V lost 10 bases, and 9 bases had no gene match. Germline lookup yields CDR1 SEHNR and CDR2 FQNEAQ (reference sequence). CDR3: CATRQGTSTGELFF. The CDR3 bases are TGTGCCACTAGACAGGGAACGAGCACCGGGGAGCTGTTTTTT.

The gene calls are TRBV11-3 and TRBJ1-1; D is unclear. This CDR3 comprises 15 residues. CDR1 and CDR2 from the germline V gene are SGHNT and YENEEA. V lost 5 bases and J lost 1, with 14 bases in between. The CDR3 DNA follows: TGTGCCAGCAGCCTTCGGACCCGATCGAACACTGAAGCTTTCTTT. Encoded protein: CASSLRTRSNTEAFF.

The genes are TRBV7-9 and TRBJ2-5, with TRBD2 matching 9 bases. In germline, CDR1 is SEHNR, CDR2 FQNEAQ (reference sequence). The CDR3 has 16 amino acids. V trimming: 6 bases; J trimming: 0 bases; junction bases outside the gene matches: 8. CDR3 loop: CASRSIAGVYQETQYF. In nucleotides, the CDR3 is TGTGCCAGCAGATCTATAGCGGGAGTGTACCAAGAGACCCAGTACTTC.

The rearrangement uses TRBV5-4 and TRBJ2-6, with a weak D call TRBD1 (5 bases). Germline lookup yields CDR1 SGHNT and CDR2 YYREEE (reference sequence). V shed 6 bases and J shed 1 base, with 11 bases lying between them. CDR3 length equals 15 residues. The CDR3 is CASTVDNSGANVLTF. The CDR3 DNA reads TGTGCCAGCACCGTGGACAATTCTGGGGCCAACGTCCTGACTTTC.

The V gene is TRBV20-1, the J gene TRBJ2-7, with a tentative D call TRBD2 (5 bases). Germline values: CDR1 DFQATT, CDR2 SNEGSKA (reference sequence). V was pared by 0 bases and J by 4 bases, with 16 bases between. The CDR3 runs 15 residues. The CDR3 DNA reads as TGCAGTGCTAGAGATGCGGAGCCAGGACTTTACGAGCAGTACTTC. Amino acid sequence: CSARDAEPGLYEQYF.

V and J are TRBV29-1 and TRBJ2-3, with 8 bases identical to TRBD2. Germline V lookup: CDR1 SQVTM, CDR2 ANQGSEA. V shed 3 bases, J shed 4 bases, and the junction held 9 bases outside the gene matches. The CDR3 is 15 residues long. CDR3 in amino acids: CSVDGYPGGADTQYF. Written as DNA, the CDR3 is TGCAGCGTTGATGGTTATCCGGGAGGGGCAGATACGCAGTATTTT.

The V gene is TRBV3-1, the J gene TRBJ2-5; D unclear. The germline CDR1 and CDR2 sequences are LGHDT and YNNKEL (reference sequence). Trimming took 0 bases from V and 2 from J, leaving 13 bases between them. The CDR3 extends over 16 amino acids. The CDR3 DNA sequence: TGTGCCAGCAGCCAAGATGCGGTGTACAGTCAAGAGACCCAGTACTTC. It is translated as CASSQDAVYSQETQYF.

This clonotype is a singleton in its sample. The junction and the germline gene differ at one end; a read error may be behind it. The rearrangement joins TRBV6-2 or TRBV6-3 to TRBJ2-7; 8 positions match TRBD1. The germline CDR1 and CDR2 sequences are MNHEY and SVGEGT. There are 14 residues in the CDR3. CDR3 region: CASSPGTGTRERYF. In nucleotides, the CDR3 is TGTGCCAGCAGCCCCGGGACAGGAACTCGCGAGCGGTACTTC.

The rearrangement uses TRBV20-1 and TRBJ1-2, with 11 positions matching TRBD1. CDR3 length: 13 amino acids. CDR1 and CDR2 from the germline V gene are DFQATT and SNEGSKA (reference sequence). Germline trimming cut 4 bases from V and 8 bases from J; bases unmatched to any gene: 6. The CDR3 coding sequence is TGCAGTGCTACCGGGACAGGGGGTCGCGGCTACACCTTC. It yields the protein CSATGTGGRGYTF.

The rearrangement joins TRBV20-1 to TRBJ1-2; 7 bases fit TRBD1. This CDR3 is built from 13 residues. The J segment lost 2 bases and the V segment lost 3 bases, leaving 3 bases of the junction unmatched. Germline CDR1 DFQATT, CDR2 SNEGSKA (reference sequence). The CDR3 loop is CSASEGQNYGYTF. The CDR3 DNA is TGCAGTGCTAGTGAGGGACAGAACTATGGCTACACCTTC.

This chain joins TRBV7-3 and TRBJ1-2; TRBD1 matches 12 bases. The ends lost 5 bases at V and 3 bases at J; junction bases unmatched: 4. This CDR3 spans 15 amino acids. Germline values: CDR1 SGHTA, CDR2 FQGTGA. This CDR3 is CASSQGTGGHYGYTF. The CDR3 DNA follows: TGTGCCAGCAGCCAAGGGACAGGGGGCCACTATGGCTACACCTTC.

The rearrangement uses TRBV5-1 and TRBJ2-3; no definite D call. The CDR3 extends over 13 amino acids. The V end was cut by 0 bases, the J end by 6 bases, with 8 bases between. Looked up from germline, CDR1 is SGHRS and CDR2 is YFSETQ. CDR3 sequence reads: CASSLVGYDTQYF. The CDR3 nucleotides are TGCGCCAGCAGCTTGGTGGGGTATGATACGCAGTATTTT.

V and J are TRBV3-1 and TRBJ2-4, with no clear D. Matching the DNA end better, TRBJ2-7 makes the J call doubtful. From germline, CDR1 is LGHDT and CDR2 YNNKEL (reference sequence). This CDR3 has 16 amino acids. The CDR3 loop reads CASSPLAGLTTYEQYF. Written as DNA, the CDR3 is TGTGCCAGCAGCCCTCTCGCTGGGCTAACAACCTACGAGCAGTACTTC.

Comments on this clonotype: One junction end does not reproduce the germline sequence, and a read error may be involved. The rearrangement links TRBV2 to TRBJ2-3; 8 positions match TRBD1. This CDR3 has 16 amino acids. CDR1 is SNHLY and CDR2 is FYNNEI in the germline V gene. CDR3 sequence reads: CASPPGRGLETGTQYF. In DNA form, the CDR3 reads TGTGCCAGCCCCCCGGGCAGGGGGCTTGAGACAGGTACGCAGTATTTT.

This clonotype was seen a handful of times. This chain links TRBV11-3 with TRBJ2-3, with TRBD2 as a possible D gene (6 bases). The CDR3 has 15 residues. Looked up from germline, CDR1 is SGHNT and CDR2 is YENEEA. V lost 5 bases and J 2 bases, leaving 14 bases between the germline ends. The CDR3 nucleotides are TGTGCCAGCAGCACCACGGGACTCAACACAGATACGCAGTATTTT. Encoded protein: CASSTTGLNTDTQYF.

This clonotype showed up just a few times. The chain couples TRBV25-1 to TRBJ1-5, with no clear D. The ends were cut back, 2 bases at V and 0 bases at J, with 20 bases in the middle. CDR1 is MGHDK and CDR2 is SYGVNS in the germline V gene. This CDR3 region has 19 residues. The CDR3: CASSEGVGYLGYSNQPQHF. CDR3 DNA: TGTGCCAGCAGTGAAGGGGTGGGGTATTTAGGGTATAGCAATCAGCCCCAGCATTTT.

This clonotype has more than one count but fewer than ten. The genes are TRBV28 and TRBJ2-7, with 8 bases aligning to TRBD2. The CDR3 sequence is 16 residues long. CDR1 is MDHEN and CDR2 is SYDVKM in the germline V gene. V lost 5 bases, J lost 1 base, and 10 bases stayed unmatched. The chain's CDR3 is CASSRPGGAASYEQYF. DNA for the CDR3: TGTGCCAGCAGTCGACCCGGGGGGGCCGCATCCTACGAGCAGTACTTC.

This chain joins TRBV7-9 and TRBJ2-7; 8 nucleotides align to TRBD2. V lost 4 bases to trimming and J lost 1 base; unmatched junction nucleotides: 6. Germline values: CDR1 SEHNR, CDR2 FQNEAQ (reference sequence). The CDR3 loop spans 15 amino acids. The CDR3 DNA reads as TGTGCCAGCAGCTCAATTAGCGGGGAATCCTACGAGCAGTACTTC. Its protein product is CASSSISGESYEQYF.

This clonotype has a single count. The genes are TRBV10-3 and TRBJ1-2; a possible D gene is TRBD1 (5 bases). The V end lost 4 bases, the J end lost 3 bases, and 12 bases lay between the germline ends. The CDR3 loop spans 14 amino acids. CDR1 is ENHRY, CDR2 SYGVKD, per germline. The CDR3 DNA reads as TGTGCCATCAGTGTGGAGACAGATGACTATGGCTACACCTTC. As protein: CAISVETDDYGYTF.